The sequence of this TCR beta chain was determined in a study of T cell responses to AZD1222 COVID-19 vaccine. Measured with immunoSEQ multiplex PCR; TCRdb has only the in-frame clones, and not every one. Counted here are roughly 120,000 clones, around 94% occurring once; the ten biggest clones make up over 2.5%. This clone has only one observation. Germline lookup yields CDR1 KGHSH and CDR2 LQKENI. The CDR3 consists of 13 residues. V dropped 3 bases and J dropped 0 bases, with 3 bases sitting between them. The source was peripheral blood, collected on day 0 of AZD1222 vaccination. The genes are TRBV18 and TRBJ1-5; D is uncertain. The clonotype was recovered from an adult in good health. Here the CDR3 DNA reads TGTGCCAGCTCACCTAATAGCAATCAGCCCCAGCATTTT. Residues: CASSPNSNQPQHF.